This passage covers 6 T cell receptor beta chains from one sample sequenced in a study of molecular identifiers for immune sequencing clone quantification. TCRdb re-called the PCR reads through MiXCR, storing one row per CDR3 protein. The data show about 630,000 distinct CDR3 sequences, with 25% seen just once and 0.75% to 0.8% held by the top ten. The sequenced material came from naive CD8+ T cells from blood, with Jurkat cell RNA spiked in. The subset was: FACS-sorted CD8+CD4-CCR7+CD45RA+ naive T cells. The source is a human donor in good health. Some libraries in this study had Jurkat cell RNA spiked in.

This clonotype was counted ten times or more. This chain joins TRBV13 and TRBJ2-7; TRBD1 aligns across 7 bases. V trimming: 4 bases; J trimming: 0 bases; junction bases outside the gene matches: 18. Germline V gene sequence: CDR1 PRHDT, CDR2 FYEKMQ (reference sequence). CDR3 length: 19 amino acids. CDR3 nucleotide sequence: TGTGCCAGCAGCTCCGTAAGCCCAGGCCAGGGACAGAGCTCCTACGAGCAGTACTTC. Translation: CASSSVSPGQGQSSYEQYF. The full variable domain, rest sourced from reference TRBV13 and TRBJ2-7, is AAGVIQSPRHLIKEKRETATLKCYPIPRHDTVYWYQQGPGQDPQFLISFYEKMQSDKGSIPDRFSAQQFSDYHSELNMSSLELGDSALYFCASSSVSPGQGQSSYEQYFGPGTRLTVT.

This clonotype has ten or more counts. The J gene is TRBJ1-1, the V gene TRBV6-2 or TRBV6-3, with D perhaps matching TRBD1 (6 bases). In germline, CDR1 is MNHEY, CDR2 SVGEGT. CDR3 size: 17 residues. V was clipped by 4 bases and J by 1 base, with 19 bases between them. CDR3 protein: CASSLRSGGGSNTEAFF. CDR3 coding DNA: TGTGCCAGCAGTTTACGGTCGGGGGGCGGATCGAACACTGAAGCTTTCTTT.

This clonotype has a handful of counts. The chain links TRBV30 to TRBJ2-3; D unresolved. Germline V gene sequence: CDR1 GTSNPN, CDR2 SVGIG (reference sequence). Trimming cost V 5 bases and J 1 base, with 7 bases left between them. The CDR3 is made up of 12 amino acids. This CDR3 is CAWDTRTDTQYF. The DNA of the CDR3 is TGTGCCTGGGATACGCGCACAGATACGCAGTATTTT.

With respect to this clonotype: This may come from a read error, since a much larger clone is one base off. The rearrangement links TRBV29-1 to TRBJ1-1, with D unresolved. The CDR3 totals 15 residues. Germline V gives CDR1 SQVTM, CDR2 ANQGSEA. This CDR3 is CGVEGEGQPNTEAFF. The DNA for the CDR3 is TGCGGCGTTGAAGGAGAGGGTCAGCCGAACACTGAAGCTTTCTTT.

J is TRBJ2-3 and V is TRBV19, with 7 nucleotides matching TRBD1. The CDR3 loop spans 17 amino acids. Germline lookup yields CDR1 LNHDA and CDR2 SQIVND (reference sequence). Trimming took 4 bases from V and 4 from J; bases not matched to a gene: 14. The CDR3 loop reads CASSNRNRGIFSDTQYF. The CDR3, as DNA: TGTGCCAGTAGTAACCGGAACAGGGGCATTTTTTCAGATACGCAGTATTTT.

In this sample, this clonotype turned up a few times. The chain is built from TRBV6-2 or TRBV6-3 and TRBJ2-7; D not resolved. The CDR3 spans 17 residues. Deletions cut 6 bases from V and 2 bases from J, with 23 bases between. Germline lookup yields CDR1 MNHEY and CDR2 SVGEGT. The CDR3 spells CASSLVVSSYRAYEQYF. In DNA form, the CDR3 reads TGTGCCAGCAGCTTGGTAGTGTCCAGCTATCGCGCCTACGAGCAGTACTTC.